This record covers a single TCR beta chain. Its cognate antigen is unknown. V was trimmed by 0 bases and J by 3 bases, leaving 9 bases between them. The CDR3 sequence is 14 residues long. Germline V lookup: CDR1 GTSNPN, CDR2 SVGIG (reference sequence). This specimen comes from a study of beta chain features in type 1 diabetes. Expressed TCRB transcripts were sequenced because the isolated RNA had all been reverse transcribed beforehand. Assay: immunoSEQ multiplex PCR; the TCRdb copy retains only in-frame clones and omits some. This table has 300,000 to 450,000 clones, roughly a fifth appearing once. Donors contributed one heparinised blood draw apiece, averaging about 116 mL. Study-wide results and limits: Among type 1 diabetes patients, VDJ junctions had fewer insertions and more deletions.

This TCR was sampled from a woman younger than 30 in good health. Sequenced input: naive CD4+ T cells from blood. The chain has TRBV30 and TRBJ1-5; no clear D. DNA for the CDR3: TGTGCCTGGAGTGTAACGGGGTACAATCAGCCCCAGCATTTT. It encodes CAWSVTGYNQPQHF.